This T cell receptor beta chain stems from a study of blood T cell repertoires in COVID-19. In the study overall: PBMCs, B-cell-depleted T cells, or T cells provided the cDNA or gDNA that made up the material.

Participants in the exposed group had met a COVID-19 case in the 2 weeks before joining the study. Germline-derived CDR1 and CDR2 are MDHEN and SYDVKM. This CDR3 is 16 amino acids long. V shed 6 bases and J 1 base; nucleotides not matched to a gene: 9. How the authors handled the data: Amplifying reference gene primers gave estimates of nucleated cell counts. Generated by immunoSEQ multiplex PCR, the TCRdb table keeps only in-frame clones and is missing some. That table furnishes V, J and clone size, whereas the DNA furnished D and trimming. The table lists 300,000 or so clones, around nine tenths of them singletons.

The source material was PBMCs or T cells enriched from blood (not recorded which). This receptor was taken from a woman aged 45 to 65 who had been exposed to COVID-19. The V and J genes are TRBV28 and TRBJ2-3; 8 bases are a match to TRBD1. The CDR3 here is CASSKDRAGGTDTQYF. The CDR3, as DNA: TGTGCCAGCAGCAAGGACAGGGCAGGAGGCACAGATACGCAGTATTTT.